A selection of T cell receptor beta chains follows, all from one sample in a study of CD4 T cells in relation to SARS-CoV-2 and coronaviruses. No antigens are known for them. Libraries were prepared by immunoSEQ multiplex PCR; TCRdb keeps only in-frame clonotypes and omits some of them. The sample holds fewer than 14,000 clones, about 79% seen once. The specimen was CD4+ T cells from PBMCs, cultured in vitro. The receptors were gathered from a human donor in good health. The CDR3 runs from the conserved cysteine through the conserved F or W. The D gene is left open where the match is weak. Some rows mark clone size as missing; the rest say once, few, many or name a class of expanded clone.

TRBJ1-5	.	.	TRBV4-1	14	CASSQAGTNQPQHF	TGCGCCAGCAGCCAAGCCGGAACCAATCAGCCCCAGCATTTT
TRBJ1-1	.	.	TRBV5-1	14	CASSARTPTPEAFF	TGCGCCAGCAGCGCGCGGACGCCGACACCTGAAGCTTTCTTT
TRBJ2-3	.	.	TRBV4-1	15	CASSPLLRVPDTQYF	TGCGCCAGCAGCCCCTTACTCCGCGTGCCAGATACGCAGTATTTT
TRBJ1-1	.	TRBD1	TRBV10-1	16	CASSEQLGQGNTEAFF	TGCGCCAGCAGTGAGCAACTCGGACAGGGAAACACTGAAGCTTTCTTT
TRBJ2-2	.	.	TRBV7-3	15	CASSTGLQGTGELFF	TGTGCCAGCAGCACGGGACTCCAAGGGACCGGGGAGCTGTTTTTT
TRBJ2-5	.	TRBD2	TRBV5-6	17	CASSPGWLAGGSETQYF	TGTGCCAGCAGCCCCGGGTGGCTAGCGGGAGGGTCAGAGACCCAGTACTTC
TRBJ1-1	once	.	TRBV18	13	CATAPLGGPEAFF	TGTGCCACCGCACCTCTGGGTGGTCCTGAAGCTTTCTTT
TRBJ2-2	few	TRBD1	TRBV27	16	CASSLDKGGSTGELFF	TGTGCCAGCAGCCTAGATAAAGGGGGCAGCACCGGGGAGCTGTTTTTT
TRBJ2-7	.	.	TRBV5-5	15	CASSDGTRGYGEQYF	TGTGCCAGCAGCGACGGGACCCGGGGGTATGGCGAGCAGTACTTC
TRBJ2-3	.	.	TRBV7-2	14	CASSFQGLTDTQYF	TGTGCCAGCAGCTTTCAGGGCCTTACGGATACGCAGTATTTT
TRBJ2-1	.	.	TRBV7-2	15	CASSLGPPADNEQFF	TGTGCCAGCAGCTTAGGACCCCCCGCAGACAATGAGCAGTTCTTC
TRBJ2-1	.	.	TRBV5-4	15	CASSLRELAAKKQFF	TGTGCCAGCAGCTTGCGGGAACTAGCCGCCAAGAAGCAGTTCTTC
TRBJ1-2	.	TRBD1	TRBV6-5	13	CASLGNRGDGYTF	TGTGCCAGCCTGGGGAACAGGGGGGATGGCTACACCTTC
TRBJ1-2	.	.	TRBV12-3/TRBV12-4	11	CASSSGTGYTF	TGTGCCAGCAGTTCCGGGACAGGCTACACCTTC